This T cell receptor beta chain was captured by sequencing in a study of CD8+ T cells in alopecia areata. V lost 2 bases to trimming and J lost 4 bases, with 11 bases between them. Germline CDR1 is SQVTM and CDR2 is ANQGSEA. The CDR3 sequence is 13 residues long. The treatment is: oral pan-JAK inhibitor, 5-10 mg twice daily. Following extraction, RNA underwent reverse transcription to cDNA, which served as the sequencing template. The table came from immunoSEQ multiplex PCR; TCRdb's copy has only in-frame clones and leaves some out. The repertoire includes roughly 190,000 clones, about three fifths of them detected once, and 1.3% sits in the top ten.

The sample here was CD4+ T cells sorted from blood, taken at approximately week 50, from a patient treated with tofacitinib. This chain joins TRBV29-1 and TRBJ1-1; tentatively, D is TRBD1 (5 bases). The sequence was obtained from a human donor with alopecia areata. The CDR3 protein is CSVEFRAGTEAFF. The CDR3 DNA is TGCAGCGTTGAATTCAGGGCGGGCACTGAAGCTTTCTTT.